A selection of T cell receptor beta chains follows, all from one sample in a study of blood T cells in healthy people across ages. TCRdb analysed the 5' RACE reads with MiXCR anew, one entry per CDR3 protein. The table records about 500,000 distinct CDR3 sequences, approximately 25% of them present only once. Separately, the same data were catalogued under a study of T cells of mothers and their children.

Input material: blood. The receptor set was obtained from a boy aged 10-17 years in good health. CDR3s include the opening cysteine and the closing phenylalanine or tryptophan. D genes are given only for firm matches. A row's size may be missing; if present it is once, few, many or a size class.

j_call,clone_size,v_call,d_call,cdr3_aa,cdr3_nt
TRBJ2-7,few,TRBV27,TRBD1,CASSLSIGTGAYEQYF,TGTGCCAGCAGTTTATCGATAGGGACAGGGGCCTACGAGCAGTACTTC
TRBJ2-3,many,TRBV27,TRBD2,CASRLAGVSDTQYF,TGTGCCAGCAGACTAGCGGGAGTATCGGATACGCAGTATTTT
TRBJ2-7,few,TRBV14,-,CASSQVGGWDEQYF,TGTGCCAGCAGCCAAGTTGGGGGCTGGGACGAGCAGTACTTC
TRBJ1-1,-,TRBV7-8,TRBD1,CASSTRTGGAGAFF,TGTGCCAGCAGCACTAGGACAGGGGGCGCGGGGGCTTTCTTT
TRBJ2-3,-,TRBV24-1,TRBD2,CATSDSLAASTDTQYF,TGTGCCACCAGTGATTCGCTAGCGGCTAGCACAGATACGCAGTATTTT
TRBJ2-7,-,TRBV4-2,-,CASSQELWGSSYEQYF,TGTGCCAGCAGCCAAGAATTATGGGGGAGCTCCTACGAGCAGTACTTC
TRBJ2-4,few,TRBV4-1,-,CASSQDRVSVSIQYF,TGCGCCAGCAGCCAAGATCGGGTATCCGTTAGCATTCAGTACTTC
TRBJ2-3,-,TRBV6-1,TRBD2,CASTPSTSGGLYNF,TGTGCCAGCACCCCGTCTACTAGCGGGGGGCTATACAACTTT
TRBJ2-2,few,TRBV30,TRBD2,CAWRPGLAPGELFF,TGTGCCTGGAGACCGGGACTAGCCCCCGGGGAGCTGTTTTTT
TRBJ1-2,-,TRBV20-1,-,CSARRGFGYTF,TGCAGTGCTAGAAGGGGTTTTGGCTACACCTTC
TRBJ1-6,few,TRBV7-9,-,CASSRSRDGFSPLHF,TGTGCCAGCAGCAGATCCCGGGACGGATTTTCACCCCTCCACTTT
TRBJ2-7,few,TRBV12-3/TRBV12-4,-,CASSGERQLYEQYF,TGTGCCAGCAGTGGTGAGAGACAGTTATACGAGCAGTACTTC
TRBJ1-1,-,TRBV6-1,-,CASSEALHTEAFF,TGTGCCAGCAGTGAAGCCCTCCACACTGAAGCTTTCTTT
TRBJ1-4,few,TRBV28,-,CASSFKSAAKSGKLFF,TGTGCCAGCAGTTTTAAGTCGGCAGCAAAGAGTGGGAAACTGTTTTTT
TRBJ2-1,few,TRBV20-1,TRBD1,CSARGDRDAYNEQFF,TGCAGTGCTAGAGGGGACAGGGACGCCTACAATGAGCAGTTCTTC
TRBJ2-1,-,TRBV5-1,TRBD2,CASSTTSGIPNEQFF,TGCGCCAGCAGCACGACTAGCGGGATCCCCAATGAGCAGTTCTTC
TRBJ2-1,many,TRBV7-3,TRBD2,CASSPISGGSYNEQFF,TGTGCCAGCAGCCCGATTAGCGGGGGTTCCTACAATGAGCAGTTCTTC
TRBJ2-6,few,TRBV28,-,CASRLTRTDSGANVLTF,TGTGCCAGCAGGTTAACCCGGACGGACTCTGGGGCCAACGTCCTGACTTTC
TRBJ1-6,-,TRBV27,TRBD1,CASSTGAGISYNSPLHF,TGTGCCAGCAGTACAGGGGCAGGGATAAGCTATAATTCACCCCTCCACTTT
TRBJ2-3,many,TRBV20-1,TRBD1,CSARGTGGFDTDTQYF,TGCAGTGCTAGAGGGACAGGGGGATTTGACACAGATACGCAGTATTTT
TRBJ2-5,few,TRBV28,-,CATGRAQETQYF,TGTGCGACAGGAAGGGCCCAAGAGACCCAGTACTTC